This paragraph reports one T cell receptor (beta chain). The entry originates in a study of blood T cell repertoires in COVID-19. Per the original data handling: For nucleated cells, counts were estimated from reference gene primer amplification. TCRdb keeps only in-frame clones here, not all; method: immunoSEQ multiplex PCR. The DNA was the basis for D and trimming; V, J and clone size are from that table. The sample has over 55,000 clones, roughly 83% seen once. V lost 9 bases and J lost 8, with 17 bases in between. Germline CDR1 is MDHEN and CDR2 is SYDVKM. This CDR3 contains 14 residues. The chain joins TRBV28 to TRBJ1-6, with D hard to call. Material: peripheral blood. The receptor was isolated from a middle-aged man with active COVID-19. Here the CDR3 reads CARKAGRVDSPLHF. CDR3 in DNA: TGTGCCAGAAAGGCGGGTAGGGTTGATTCACCCCTCCACTTT.